This is a list of T cell receptor beta chains from one sample in a study of T cell changes during pregnancy in multiple sclerosis. TCRdb's copy holds only in-frame clones and misses some; the assay was immunoSEQ multiplex PCR. The profile covers 85,000 to 130,000 clones, with roughly 92% appearing a single time and approximately 1.6% taken by the ten largest. Sample: peripheral blood, taken after pregnancy. These receptors all come from a female donor with multiple sclerosis, enrolled in a pregnancy study. Both conserved end residues are part of each CDR3. A D gene is named only where the DNA matches it firmly. Some rows have no size entry. The others give once, few or many, or a class for an expanded clone.

j_call | d_call | v_call | clone_size | cdr3_nt | cdr3_aa
TRBJ2-5 | - | TRBV5-8 | - | TGTGCCAGCAGCTTGGTCCGGGAGACCCAGTACTTC | CASSLVRETQYF
TRBJ2-2 | TRBD1 | TRBV5-1 | - | TGCGCCAGCAGCTTGGGATCAGGGGGTACCGGGGAGCTGTTTTTT | CASSLGSGGTGELFF
TRBJ1-5 | - | TRBV28 | - | TGTGCCAGCAGTTCGGGTGGAGGCAATCAGCCCCAGCATTTT | CASSSGGGNQPQHF
TRBJ2-1 | - | TRBV10-3 | - | TGTGCCATCAGCGGGAAGGGTCTCGATGAGCAGTTCTTC | CAISGKGLDEQFF
TRBJ1-1 | TRBD1 | TRBV6-1 | - | TGTGCCAGCAGTGAATGGGACAGGGGGGGCACTGAAGCTTTCTTT | CASSEWDRGGTEAFF
TRBJ2-2 | TRBD1 | TRBV9 | - | TGTGCCAGCAGCGTCCGGGACAGGGTAGCCGGGGAGCTGTTTTTT | CASSVRDRVAGELFF
TRBJ1-1 | - | TRBV30 | - | TGTGCCTCTGACTCAGCAGGGAAAGGGACTGAAGCTTTCTTT | CASDSAGKGTEAFF
TRBJ1-6 | TRBD1 | TRBV7-9 | - | TGTGCCAGCAGCTTAGAGGGGGACAGTTCACCCCTCCACTTT | CASSLEGDSSPLHF
TRBJ2-1 | TRBD2 | TRBV28 | - | TGTGCCAGCAGTCCGGGAGGGCCTATTCTAAATGAGCAGTTCTTC | CASSPGGPILNEQFF
TRBJ1-1 | - | TRBV6-1 | once | TGTGCCAGCAGTCGTCTCCACAGCACTGAAGCTTTCTTT | CASSRLHSTEAFF
TRBJ1-2 | TRBD1 | TRBV5-6 | - | TGTGCCAGCAGCTTGTATTGGACAGGGAACTATGGCTACACCTTC | CASSLYWTGNYGYTF
TRBJ2-2 | TRBD1 | TRBV6-5 | - | TGTGCCAGCAGTTACTCGGCAGGGGGCCGAACCGGGGAGCTGTTTTTT | CASSYSAGGRTGELFF
TRBJ2-1 | - | TRBV18 | - | TGTGCCAGCTCACCCCCTAGCCAGAGGGAGGATGAGCAGTTCTTC | CASSPPSQREDEQFF
TRBJ1-1 | TRBD1 | TRBV4-1 | - | TGCGCCAGCAGAGTGGGCGGGACAGGGGCCCAGAACACTGAAGCTTTCTTT | CASRVGGTGAQNTEAFF
TRBJ1-4 | - | TRBV4-1 | - | TGCGCCAGCAGCCAAGATTGGAGAAAAGAGGGCGAAAAACTGTTTTTT | CASSQDWRKEGEKLFF
TRBJ2-7 | TRBD2 | TRBV7-2 | - | TGTGCCAGCAGCCGGACTAGCGGGGGTGGATACGAGCAGTACTTC | CASSRTSGGGYEQYF
TRBJ1-3 | TRBD1 | TRBV18 | - | TGTGCCAGCTCACGGGACAGAGACTTCTCTGGAAACACCATATATTTT | CASSRDRDFSGNTIYF
TRBJ2-3 | TRBD2 | TRBV7-3 | - | TGTGCCAGCAGCCTAAAGGGGCTAGCGGGGGGAATTGAGGCGGATACGCAGTATTTT | CASSLKGLAGGIEADTQYF
TRBJ1-1 | - | TRBV7-2 | - | TGTGCCAGCAGCTTAGGGGTTGGGGGGAGGGGAGCTTTCTTT | CASSLGVGGRGAFF
TRBJ2-5 | TRBD2 | TRBV4-1 | - | TGCGCCAGCAGCCAAGACAGTAGCGGGGGGGCGAGGGTAAAAGAGACCCAGTACTTC | CASSQDSSGGARVKETQYF
TRBJ2-5 | - | TRBV5-4 | - | TGTGCCAGCAGCTTGATCGGGGGAAAAGAGACCCAGTACTTC | CASSLIGGKETQYF
TRBJ2-1 | TRBD1 | TRBV15 | - | TGTGCCACCAGGACAGGGGGCTTTACGTACAATGAGCAGTTCTTC | CATRTGGFTYNEQFF
TRBJ2-4 | - | TRBV21-1 | - | TGTGCCAGCAGCAAAGGATCAGGACAGATCGCCTACTTC | CASSKGSGQIAYF
TRBJ2-7 | - | TRBV5-1 | - | TGCGCCAGCAGCTTGGCTCAGGTCTACGAGCAGTACTTC | CASSLAQVYEQYF
TRBJ1-2 | TRBD1 | TRBV5-4 | - | TGTGCCAGCAGCTTGGATGGAGGGGGCGTTCGGGGCTACACCTTC | CASSLDGGGVRGYTF
TRBJ2-5 | TRBD2 | TRBV27 | - | TGTGCCAGCAGCCCCTTAGCGGGAGAAGTGGAGACCCAGTACTTC | CASSPLAGEVETQYF
TRBJ1-2 | TRBD1 | TRBV19 | once | TGTGCCAGTAGCTTCGTCGACAGGGACGGCTACACCTTC | CASSFVDRDGYTF
TRBJ2-7 | - | TRBV7-9 | - | TGTGCCAGCAGCTTATTGAGCGAAACCGAGCAGTACTTC | CASSLLSETEQYF
TRBJ1-1 | TRBD1 | TRBV6-6 | - | TGTGCCAGCAGTTCTACAGGGGGCGCGGTTGAAGCTTTCTTT | CASSSTGGAVEAFF
TRBJ2-1 | TRBD2 | TRBV29-1 | - | TGCAGCGTATTGATTCGAGCGGGAGGGTATAGCTCCTACAATGAGCAGTTCTTC | CSVLIRAGGYSSYNEQFF
TRBJ2-6 | TRBD1 | TRBV5-6 | - | TGTGCCAGCAGCTTATCCCGGACAGGGGTGTATGGGGCCAACGTCCTGACTTTC | CASSLSRTGVYGANVLTF
TRBJ2-1 | TRBD2 | TRBV9 | - | TGTGCCAGCAGCGTAGTGCTAGCGGGCAGCGAGCAGTTCTTC | CASSVVLAGSEQFF
TRBJ2-7 | TRBD2 | TRBV4-1 | once | TGCGCCAGCAGCCAAGAAGTGAGCGGGAGTTCTTTCGAGCAGTACTTC | CASSQEVSGSSFEQYF
TRBJ2-3 | TRBD1 | TRBV6-1 | - | TGTGCCAGCAGTGGTGGGACAGGAGGGTCGGCAGATACGCAGTATTTT | CASSGGTGGSADTQYF
TRBJ1-5 | - | TRBV20-1 | - | TGCAGTGCTTCCGGTCACGAGCCCCAGCATTTT | CSASGHEPQHF
TRBJ2-3 | - | TRBV6-1 | - | TGTGCCAGCAGGAGAGCGGAGGCCACAGATACGCAGTATTTT | CASRRAEATDTQYF
TRBJ2-3 | - | TRBV2 | - | TGTGCCAGCAGTGAAGTGCCGGGAAGCGCCTTAGATACGCAGTATTTT | CASSEVPGSALDTQYF
TRBJ2-7 | - | TRBV19 | - | TGTGCCAGTAGTCCAACGACTCGCCCCTACGAGCAGTACTTC | CASSPTTRPYEQYF
TRBJ2-7 | TRBD1 | TRBV5-8 | - | TGTGCCAGCAGCTCCCCCCAACCGGGACAGGGTCTAAGGCAGTACTTC | CASSSPQPGQGLRQYF
TRBJ2-7 | - | TRBV7-3 | - | TGTGCCAGCAGCTTAAGCCAGGGCCCCTACGAGCAGTACTTC | CASSLSQGPYEQYF